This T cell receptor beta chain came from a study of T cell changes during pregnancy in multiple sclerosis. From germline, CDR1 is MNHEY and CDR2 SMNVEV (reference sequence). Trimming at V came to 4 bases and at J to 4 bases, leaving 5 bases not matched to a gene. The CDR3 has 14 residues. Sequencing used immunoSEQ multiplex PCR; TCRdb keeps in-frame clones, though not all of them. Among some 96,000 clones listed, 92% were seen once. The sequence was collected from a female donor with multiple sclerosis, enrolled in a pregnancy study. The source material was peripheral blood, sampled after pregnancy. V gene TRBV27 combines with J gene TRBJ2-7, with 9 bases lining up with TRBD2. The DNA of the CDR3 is TGTGCCAGCAGTTCCCGCGGGGGGGATTACGAGCAGTACTTC. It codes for CASSSRGGDYEQYF.